Shown below are 27 T cell receptor beta chains from a single sample sequenced in a study of blood T cell repertoires in COVID-19. TCRdb keeps only in-frame clones here, not all; method: immunoSEQ multiplex PCR. The repertoire consists of about 94,000 clones, with roughly 86% occurring once and the leading ten covering approximately 13%. Sample: peripheral blood. These receptors were obtained from a woman aged 55-69 years in a cohort sampled during active or convalescent COVID-19.

The gene calls are TRBV12-5 and TRBJ2-2; D gene unclear. Trimming left V 6 bases short and J 2 bases short, with 4 bases between. The V gene's germline CDR1 is LGHNT and CDR2 FRNRAP. The CDR3 runs to 12 residues. The CDR3 protein is CASGSNTGELFF. Here the CDR3 DNA reads TGTGCTAGTGGGTCTAACACCGGGGAGCTGTTTTTT.

V is TRBV11-2 and J is TRBJ2-1; 8 nucleotides line up with TRBD2. CDR3 length: 18 residues. In germline, CDR1 is SGHAT, CDR2 FQNNGV. The trim removed 5 bases at V and 5 bases at J, leaving 17 bases unmatched. In DNA, the CDR3 is TGTGCCAGCAGCCCCCTAACGGGAGGGCCGGGAAGCCACAATGAGCAGTTCTTC. Encoded protein: CASSPLTGGPGSHNEQFF.

In this sample, this clone turned up once. The chain combines TRBV27 with TRBJ1-5; the D is unclear. This CDR3 is 13 amino acids long. Between the trimmed V and J ends, which lost 9 bases and 2 bases, there was a span of 11 bases. From germline, CDR1 is MNHEY and CDR2 SMNVEV (reference sequence). CDR3 amino acids: CASQRAGNQPQHF. Here the CDR3 DNA reads TGTGCCAGTCAGCGGGCGGGCAATCAGCCCCAGCATTTT.

This rearrangement joins TRBV6-5 to TRBJ1-2; 10 nucleotides line up with TRBD1. The CDR3 loop spans 14 amino acids. Germline trimming cut 6 bases from V and 6 bases from J; bases unmatched to any gene: 7. Germline V gene data show CDR1 as MNHEY and CDR2 as SVGAGI. The CDR3 DNA follows: TGTGCCAGCAGGAAAGCCGGGACAGGGGATGGCTACACCTTC. This translates into CASRKAGTGDGYTF.

The V gene is TRBV4-1, the J gene TRBJ2-7; D might be TRBD2 (5 bases). Trimming took 5 bases from V and 4 from J, leaving 12 bases between them. The CDR3 contains 13 residues. Germline values: CDR1 MGHRA, CDR2 YSYEKL. CDR3: CASSTREKYEQYF. CDR3 DNA: TGCGCCAGCAGCACCCGGGAAAAATACGAGCAGTACTTC.

The V and J genes are TRBV4-2 and TRBJ1-2; no clear D gene. V was pared by 2 bases and J by 6 bases, with 4 bases between. Germline values: CDR1 LGHNA, CDR2 YNFKEQ. The CDR3 is made up of 11 amino acids. The CDR3 DNA is TGTGCCAGCAGCCAAACTGATGGCTACACCTTC. Translating gives CASSQTDGYTF.

J is TRBJ2-5 and V is TRBV5-1; the match to TRBD1 covers 8 bases. From germline, CDR1 is SGHRS and CDR2 YFSETQ. This CDR3 is 13 amino acids long. V dropped 6 bases and J dropped 1; count of bases not matched to a gene: 2. CDR3 amino acids: CASNRGSQETQYF. CDR3 nucleotide sequence: TGCGCCAGCAACAGGGGGAGCCAAGAGACCCAGTACTTC.

This rearrangement joins TRBV28 to TRBJ1-5; a weak D match, TRBD1 (6 bases). The germline V gene has CDR1 MDHEN and CDR2 SYDVKM. CDR3 length: 14 amino acids. V was pared by 2 bases and J by 7 bases, with 12 bases between. CDR3 DNA sequence: TGTGCCAGCAGTTTAACAGGGTCATGGCAGCCCCAGCATTTT. It specifies CASSLTGSWQPQHF.

The chain recombines TRBV5-7 with TRBJ2-2; a possible D gene is TRBD1 (6 bases). TRBV5-7 is classed as an ORF, of uncertain function. Trimming shortened V by 2 bases and J by 6 bases, and 11 bases separated the two germline ends. The CDR3 has 14 residues. The CDR3 loop is CASSFRGNAGELFF. CDR3 nucleotide sequence: TGTGCCAGCAGCTTCAGGGGAAACGCCGGGGAGCTGTTTTTT.

The J gene is TRBJ2-3, the V gene TRBV7-8, with 7 bases identical to TRBD1. Germline-derived CDR1 and CDR2 are SGHVS and FQNEAQ. V lost 4 bases to trimming and J lost 8 bases; unmatched junction nucleotides: 3. CDR3 length: 12 amino acids. The CDR3 DNA sequence: TGTGCCAGCAGCTACCGACAGGGTACGCAGTATTTT. As protein: CASSYRQGTQYF.

In its sample, this clone was seen a few times. V gene TRBV4-2 combines with J gene TRBJ2-3, with TRBD2 as a possible D gene (5 bases). The germline V and J ends were trimmed by 1 base and 2 bases, with 7 bases remaining between them. Per the germline V gene, CDR1 is LGHNA and CDR2 is YNFKEQ. The CDR3 extends over 14 amino acids. CDR3 bases: TGTGCCAGCAGCCAAGGGACTCACACAGATACGCAGTATTTT. Its translation is CASSQGTHTDTQYF.

The chain uses TRBV5-1 and TRBJ2-1; D is perhaps TRBD1 (6 bases). Germline V gene sequence: CDR1 SGHRS, CDR2 YFSETQ. The CDR3 covers 16 residues. Trimming cost V 2 bases and J 0 bases, with 12 bases left between them. CDR3 DNA sequence: TGCGCCAGCAGCTTAAGTCAGGGGCCCTCCTACAATGAGCAGTTCTTC. Residues: CASSLSQGPSYNEQFF.

V is TRBV5-1 and J is TRBJ2-2; the match to TRBD2 covers 8 bases. With V trimmed by 0 bases and J by 6 bases, 4 bases remained unmatched. Germline loops: CDR1 SGHRS, CDR2 YFSETQ. The CDR3 contains 15 residues. The DNA of the CDR3 is TGCGCCAGCAGCTTGGTCGGGGGGGCCCCCGGGGAGCTGTTTTTT. This translates into CASSLVGGAPGELFF. The variable domain in full, completed from reference TRBV5-1 and TRBJ2-2, reads KAGVTQTPRYLIKTRGQQVTLSCSPISGHRSVSWYQQTPGQGLQFLFEYFSETQRNKGNFPGRFSGRQFSNSRSEMNVSTLELGDSALYLCASSLVGGAPGELFFGEGSRLTVL.

The CDR3 is CASSPRYSSYEQYF. As DNA, the CDR3 is TGTGCCAGCAGCCCGAGGTATAGCTCCTACGAGCAGTACTTC. This rearrangement joins TRBV11-3 to TRBJ2-7, with D hard to call. This CDR3 is built from 14 residues. Germline lookup yields CDR1 SGHNT and CDR2 YENEEA. Deletions cut 5 bases from V and 0 bases from J, with 11 bases between.

The chain joins TRBV7-8 to TRBJ1-4, with D possibly being TRBD1 (5 bases). Germline V gene lookup returns CDR1 SGHVS and CDR2 FQNEAQ. V was clipped by 4 bases and J by 5 bases, with 17 bases between them. The length of the CDR3 is 16 residues. As DNA, the CDR3 is TGTGCCAGCAGCTCGATGGGGCGGGGCGTGAATGAAAAACTGTTTTTT. Translation gives CASSSMGRGVNEKLFF.

The rearrangement joins TRBV5-1 to TRBJ2-7; TRBD1 agrees at 8 bases. J gave up 0 bases and V 4 bases, and 6 bases lay outside the gene matches. This CDR3 contains 15 residues. Germline lookup yields CDR1 SGHRS and CDR2 YFSETQ. CDR3: CASSPRQGTSYEQYF. The CDR3 nucleotides read TGCGCCAGCAGCCCCAGACAGGGGACCTCCTACGAGCAGTACTTC.

The rearrangement links TRBV5-1 to TRBJ1-1; unclear D gene. CDR1 is SGHRS, CDR2 YFSETQ, per germline. This CDR3 region has 12 residues. Trimming took off 0 bases at V and 7 bases at J, with 7 bases between the two ends. The CDR3: CASSLDFGEAFF. The CDR3 DNA is TGCGCCAGCAGCTTGGATTTCGGTGAAGCTTTCTTT.

The chain recombines TRBV20-1 with TRBJ1-1; D call uncertain. The germline V gene has CDR1 DFQATT and CDR2 SNEGSKA (reference sequence). V lost 3 bases to trimming and J lost 4 bases, with 9 bases between them. CDR3 size: 12 residues. The CDR3: CSASRVGTEAFF. In DNA, the CDR3 is TGCAGTGCTAGTCGGGTAGGCACTGAAGCTTTCTTT.

This chain joins TRBV5-1 and TRBJ2-2; tentative D call: TRBD2 (5 bases). Trimming left V 0 bases short and J 5 bases short, with 14 bases between. There are 16 residues in the CDR3. The germline V gene encodes CDR1 SGHRS and CDR2 YFSETQ. Here the CDR3 reads CASSLGPASGTGELFF. In DNA form, the CDR3 reads TGCGCCAGCAGCTTGGGCCCGGCCTCGGGGACCGGGGAGCTGTTTTTT.

V is TRBV10-3 and J is TRBJ1-1; D perhaps matches TRBD1 (6 bases). V shed 4 bases and J shed 4 bases, with 13 bases lying between them. Germline V lookup: CDR1 ENHRY, CDR2 SYGVKD. This CDR3 contains 14 residues. The CDR3 DNA reads TGTGCCATCAGTGGTCTTGGGGGCATCACTGAAGCTTTCTTT. Its protein is CAISGLGGITEAFF.

The chain is built from TRBV18 and TRBJ1-2; tentatively, D is TRBD1 (6 bases). This CDR3 comprises 18 residues. From germline, CDR1 is KGHSH and CDR2 LQKENI. V was clipped by 1 base and J by 2 bases, with 20 bases between them. The chain's CDR3 is CASSPRMETGFPNYGYTF. The DNA of the CDR3 is TGTGCCAGCTCACCACGAATGGAGACAGGTTTCCCAAACTATGGCTACACCTTC.

This clone has just one count. The sample carries other DNA sequences with the same CDR3. The rearrangement uses TRBV5-1 and TRBJ2-5; 13 nucleotides line up with TRBD2. With 2 bases clipped from V and 0 bases from J, the junction kept 1 base outside the gene matches. CDR1 and CDR2 (germline): SGHRS, YFSETQ. The CDR3 has 16 residues. CDR3 sequence: CASSFTSGGDQETQYF. CDR3 bases: TGCGCCAGCAGCTTCACTAGCGGGGGGGACCAAGAGACCCAGTACTTC.

This chain uses TRBV6-2 or TRBV6-3 with TRBJ1-2, with TRBD1 as a possible D gene (6 bases). Per the germline V gene, CDR1 is MNHEY and CDR2 is SVGEGT. The CDR3 loop spans 14 amino acids. Trimming left V 0 bases short and J 6 bases short, with 11 bases between. CDR3 nucleotide sequence: TGTGCCAGCAGTTACTCGCGGGGGCGGGATGGCTACACCTTC. Translated, it gives CASSYSRGRDGYTF.

The V gene is TRBV7-9, the J gene TRBJ1-5, with 9 bases lining up with TRBD1. The CDR3 sequence is 16 residues long. Trimming cost V 5 bases and J 10 bases; bases outside gene matches: 15. Germline CDR1 is SEHNR and CDR2 is FQNEAQ (reference sequence). CDR3 in amino acids: CASSEQGADGRAPQHF. The CDR3 coding sequence is TGTGCCAGCAGCGAACAGGGGGCGGACGGACGCGCTCCCCAGCATTTT.

This chain uses TRBV4-2 with TRBJ2-1, with TRBD2 identical over 9 bases. The junction had 7 bases not matched to a gene; V was cut back by 0 bases and J by 4 bases. Germline-derived CDR1 and CDR2 are LGHNA and YNFKEQ. The CDR3 spans 17 residues. CDR3 protein: CASSQEGERGAYNEQFF. The CDR3 DNA follows: TGTGCCAGCAGCCAAGAGGGGGAGCGGGGGGCTTACAATGAGCAGTTCTTC.

This clone was counted once. The chain recombines TRBV19 with TRBJ2-7; D unclear. The CDR3 extends over 12 amino acids. Per germline, CDR1 LNHDA and CDR2 SQIVND (reference sequence). The V end was cut by 5 bases, the J end by 3 bases, with 8 bases between. The CDR3, as DNA: TGTGCCAGTAGTGACATTCTCTACGAGCAGTACTTC. Translation: CASSDILYEQYF.

CDR3 residues: CASSPAAGGPLHEQFF. CDR3 in DNA: TGTGCCAGCTCACCAGCAGCGGGAGGGCCGTTGCATGAGCAGTTCTTC. The V call is TRBV18, the J call TRBJ2-1; TRBD2 aligns across 10 bases. This CDR3 spans 16 amino acids. V was pared by 2 bases and J by 8 bases, with 9 bases of the junction left unmatched. CDR1 KGHSH and CDR2 LQKENI come from the germline V gene.